Listed below are T cell receptor beta chains from one sample, sequenced in a study of T cells in Graves' hyperthyroidism and ophthalmopathy. TCRdb fed the multiplex PCR reads into MiXCR, producing one record per CDR3 protein. The sample contains about 690,000 distinct CDR3 sequences, 17% of which appear only once. Sequenced input: blood. These receptors originate from a man in his fifties or sixties with Graves' hyperthyroidism. Both conserved end residues are part of each CDR3. A D gene is named only where the DNA matches it firmly. Expanded clones are given a class, and other clones once, few, many or no size at all.

clone_size,v_call,j_call,d_call,cdr3_aa,cdr3_nt
.,TRBV24-1,TRBJ2-7,.,CATSDSRQAYEQYF,TGTGCCACCAGTGATTCGAGACAGGCCTACGAGCAGTACTTC
few,TRBV10-3,TRBJ2-1,TRBD2,CAISGTSGSSNEQFF,TGTGCCATCAGTGGGACTAGCGGGAGCTCCAATGAGCAGTTCTTC
many,TRBV30,TRBJ1-1,TRBD1,CAWSVQGAITEAFF,TGTGCCTGGAGTGTTCAGGGGGCAATAACTGAAGCTTTCTTT
many,TRBV19,TRBJ1-2,.,CASSIGELRANYGYTF,TGTGCCAGTAGTATTGGTGAATTAAGAGCTAACTATGGCTACACCTTC
.,TRBV24-1,TRBJ2-1,TRBD2,CATSESSGRGDEQFF,TGTGCCACCAGTGAGTCTAGCGGGAGGGGGGATGAGCAGTTCTTC
.,TRBV2,TRBJ2-3,.,CASSATGSRDTQYF,TGTGCCAGCAGTGCGACGGGGAGTAGGGATACGCAGTATTTT
.,TRBV29-1,TRBJ2-3,.,CSVARATSTDTQYF,TGCAGCGTGGCCCGGGCCACTAGCACAGATACGCAGTATTTT
few,TRBV7-9,TRBJ2-1,TRBD2,CASSPSWGLAGSNNEQFF,TGTGCCAGCAGCCCGTCTTGGGGACTAGCGGGATCCAACAATGAGCAGTTCTTC
many,TRBV2,TRBJ1-2,.,CASNVDRFDYGYTF,TGTGCCAGCAACGTTGACAGATTTGACTATGGCTACACCTTC
many,TRBV11-2,TRBJ2-5,TRBD2,CASRAGVGETQYF,TGTGCCAGCAGAGCGGGGGTAGGGGAGACCCAGTACTTC
many,TRBV3-1,TRBJ2-7,TRBD2,CASSQVSAGAYEQYF,TGTGCCAGCAGCCAAGTATCGGCGGGAGCCTACGAGCAGTACTTC
many,TRBV2,TRBJ1-1,.,CASRPRGGNTEAFF,TGTGCCAGCAGACCTAGGGGCGGGAACACTGAAGCTTTCTTT
many,TRBV13,TRBJ2-7,TRBD1,CASSLKDRDEQYF,TGTGCCAGCAGCTTAAAGGACAGGGACGAGCAGTACTTC
many,TRBV28,TRBJ2-3,.,CASSTLSPGITDTQYF,TGTGCCAGCAGCACTCTCAGCCCGGGGATAACAGATACGCAGTATTTT
.,TRBV5-5,TRBJ2-7,.,CASSLPNLKGRYEQYF,TGTGCCAGCAGCTTGCCGAACCTAAAAGGGAGGTACGAGCAGTACTTC
few,TRBV7-2,TRBJ2-6,.,CASSKLSRRSSGANVLTF,TGTGCCAGCAGCAAGCTTAGTAGGCGTAGTTCTGGGGCCAACGTCCTGACTTTC
many,TRBV10-3,TRBJ2-7,.,CAISGDTYEQYF,TGTGCCATCAGTGGAGACACCTACGAGCAGTACTTC
.,TRBV12-3/TRBV12-4,TRBJ1-5,TRBD1,CASRPDRAGGYNQPQHF,TGTGCCAGCAGACCGGACAGGGCAGGAGGCTACAATCAGCCCCAGCATTTT
.,TRBV28,TRBJ1-5,.,CASRSTENQPQHF,TGTGCCAGCAGGAGTACAGAAAATCAGCCCCAGCATTTT
.,TRBV7-2,TRBJ2-1,.,CASSQGLFEFF,TGTGCCAGCAGCCAAGGACTATTTGAGTTCTTC
.,TRBV7-2,TRBJ2-1,TRBD2,CASSTTSGSMNEQFF,TGTGCCAGCAGCACGACTAGCGGGAGCATGAATGAGCAGTTCTTC
few,TRBV15,TRBJ1-4,.,CATSSHPRGSSNEKLFF,TGTGCCACCAGCAGTCACCCACGAGGGAGCAGTAATGAAAAACTGTTTTTT
.,TRBV28,TRBJ1-5,.,CASSFSSGTAEGINQPQHF,TGTGCCAGCAGTTTTTCCTCCGGGACGGCAGAAGGGATCAATCAGCCCCAGCATTTT
many,TRBV28,TRBJ2-1,.,CASSLLAGRDEQFF,TGTGCCAGCAGTTTATTGGCCGGGCGCGATGAGCAGTTCTTC
few,TRBV7-2,TRBJ2-3,.,CASSRSGGGGGTDTQYF,TGTGCCAGCAGCCGTTCGGGGGGCGGAGGAGGCACAGATACGCAGTATTTT
many,TRBV5-1,TRBJ2-7,.,CASSLLATPYEQYF,TGCGCCAGCAGCTTATTAGCAACGCCCTACGAGCAGTACTTC
many,TRBV2,TRBJ2-3,.,CASSDGRVRPDTQYF,TGTGCCAGCAGTGATGGCAGGGTTCGGCCAGATACGCAGTATTTT
few,TRBV29-1,TRBJ2-7,TRBD1,CSVGDRGYYEQYF,TGCAGCGTTGGGGACAGGGGATACTACGAGCAGTACTTC
many,TRBV20-1,TRBJ2-1,.,CSAREDWGFLNSGLYNEQFF,TGCAGTGCTAGGGAAGATTGGGGGTTCCTGAATAGCGGCCTATACAATGAGCAGTTCTTC
many,TRBV12-3/TRBV12-4,TRBJ2-5,.,CASRSPGAQGTQYF,TGTGCCAGCAGGTCGCCGGGAGCCCAGGGGACCCAGTACTTC
few,TRBV3-1,TRBJ2-1,TRBD2,CASSQSGRRGGEQFF,TGTGCCAGCAGCCAAAGCGGGAGGAGAGGAGGGGAGCAGTTCTTC
many,TRBV7-6,TRBJ2-7,.,CASSSGGGTYEQYF,TGTGCCAGCAGCTCGGGTGGGGGTACATACGAGCAGTACTTC
few,TRBV28,TRBJ1-5,TRBD1,CASSLYRGQGNDQPQHF,TGTGCCAGCAGTTTATACAGAGGACAGGGGAACGATCAGCCCCAGCATTTT
many,TRBV28,TRBJ2-6,.,CASSETGANVLTF,TGTGCCAGCAGTGAAACTGGGGCCAACGTCCTGACTTTC
many,TRBV18,TRBJ1-2,TRBD1,CASSPGTGIYGYTF,TGTGCCAGCAGCCCAGGGACAGGCATCTATGGCTACACCTTC
.,TRBV30,TRBJ2-7,.,CAWSPGTYEQYF,TGTGCCTGGAGTCCGGGGACTTACGAGCAGTACTTC
.,TRBV6-1,TRBJ2-3,.,CASSERGYTSTDTQYF,TGTGCCAGCAGTGAAAGAGGGTACACTAGCACAGATACGCAGTATTTT
many,TRBV2,TRBJ1-3,.,CASSAYPEDGNTIYF,TGTGCCAGCAGTGCTTACCCTGAGGACGGAAACACCATATATTTT
many,TRBV15,TRBJ2-2,.,CATSRVMAGELFF,TGTGCCACCAGCAGAGTAATGGCCGGGGAGCTGTTTTTT
many,TRBV28,TRBJ2-7,.,CASSPPRSTTSNEQYF,TGTGCCAGCAGTCCCCCCCGGTCTACCACCTCCAACGAGCAGTACTTC
.,TRBV2,TRBJ2-1,.,CASSGGTLSEQFF,TGTGCCAGCAGTGGGGGGACTTTGAGTGAGCAGTTCTTC
.,TRBV5-4,TRBJ2-2,.,CASSLGGLGPGELFF,TGTGCCAGCAGCTTGGGTGGATTAGGACCCGGGGAGCTGTTTTTT
.,TRBV11-3,TRBJ2-6,.,CASSLTGTGAHVLTF,TGTGCCAGCAGCCTAACAGGGACCGGGGCCCACGTCCTGACTTTC
many,TRBV20-1,TRBJ2-1,.,CSARVGGISDEQFF,TGCAGTGCTAGAGTTGGCGGGATAAGCGATGAGCAGTTCTTC
many,TRBV12-3/TRBV12-4,TRBJ1-2,.,CASSWGFNYGYTF,TGTGCCAGCAGCTGGGGTTTTAACTATGGCTACACCTTC